The clone carrying this T cell receptor beta chain was observed a few times. This CDR3 spans 15 amino acids. Per germline, CDR1 SNHLY and CDR2 FYNNEI. With 7 bases removed from V and 4 bases from J, the gap between germline ends came to 19 bases. This sample was taken from a study of blood T cell repertoires in COVID-19. The table came from immunoSEQ multiplex PCR; TCRdb's copy has only in-frame clones and leaves some out. The sample contains hundreds of thousands of clones, 70% to 90% of which appear only once. The rearrangement joins TRBV2 to TRBJ1-2, with D unresolved. The sequence came from a man aged 50-59 years with COVID-19, enrolled during active disease. The sequenced sample was peripheral blood. The CDR3 DNA follows: TGTGCCAGCACCCTGTCGGAGAGGAGGATCTATGGCTACACCTTC. Translating it yields CASTLSERRIYGYTF.